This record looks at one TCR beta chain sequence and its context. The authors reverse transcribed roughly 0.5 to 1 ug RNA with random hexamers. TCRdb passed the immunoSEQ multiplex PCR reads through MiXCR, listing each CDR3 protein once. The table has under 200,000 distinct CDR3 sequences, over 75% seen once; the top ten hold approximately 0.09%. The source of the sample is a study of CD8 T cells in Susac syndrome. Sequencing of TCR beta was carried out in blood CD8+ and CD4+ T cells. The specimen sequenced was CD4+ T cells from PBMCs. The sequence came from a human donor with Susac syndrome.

CDR3 amino acids: CASGLGVYSNQPQHF. The DNA for the CDR3 is TGTGCCAGCGGCCTCGGGGTTTATAGCAATCAGCCCCAGCATTTT. The chain combines TRBV7-2 with TRBJ1-5; D is uncertain. Germline values: CDR1 SGHTA, CDR2 FQGNSA. V lost 8 bases to trimming and J lost 0 bases, with 14 bases between them. CDR3 length equals 15 residues.